A selection of T cell receptor beta chains follows, all from one sample in a study of T cell repertoires in aging, cancer and after chemotherapy. TCRdb re-derived calls from the multiplex PCR reads in MiXCR, one entry per CDR3 protein. The data contain about 15,000 distinct CDR3 sequences, 40% to 55% of them seen just once; the ten biggest clones take up 10% to 13%. What was sequenced was blood. These receptors originate from a human donor in good health. CDR3s include the opening cysteine and the closing phenylalanine or tryptophan. The D gene is left open where the match is weak. Not all rows give a size; the values are once, few, many and, for expanded clones, a class.

TRBJ1-1,-,TRBV19,16,few,CASSRTDRIMNTEAFF,TGTGCCAGTAGTAGGACAGATAGGATTATGAACACTGAAGCTTTCTTT
TRBJ2-2,-,TRBV19,15,few,CASSPGGIEAGELFF,TGTGCCAGTAGTCCCGGAGGGATAGAAGCCGGGGAGCTGTTTTTT
TRBJ2-1,-,TRBV6-6,15,once,CASTLDHLGGNEQFF,TGTGCCAGCACCTTAGACCACCTTGGGGGTAATGAGCAGTTCTTC
TRBJ1-5,-,TRBV13,12,-,CASSLAAQPQHF,TGTGCCAGCAGCTTGGCCGCGCAGCCCCAGCATTTT
TRBJ2-2,TRBD2,TRBV29-1,15,medium-sized,CSVQPSGRFHGELFF,TGCAGCGTTCAGCCTAGCGGGAGGTTCCACGGGGAGCTGTTTTTT
TRBJ2-2,-,TRBV6-5,15,few,CASSSGSANTGELFF,TGTGCCAGCAGTTCCGGTTCCGCTAACACCGGGGAGCTGTTTTTT
TRBJ2-2,TRBD2,TRBV7-2,17,once,CASSLVLAGAGTGELFF,TGTGCCAGCAGCTTAGTTCTAGCGGGAGCGGGCACCGGGGAGCTGTTTTTT
TRBJ2-1,TRBD2,TRBV6-2/TRBV6-3,13,-,CASSPAGVGKQFF,TGTGCCAGCAGTCCAGCGGGGGTCGGGAAGCAGTTCTTC
TRBJ2-6,-,TRBV6-1,11,few,CASTGANVLTF,TGTGCCAGCACCGGGGCCAACGTCCTGACTTTC
TRBJ1-2,TRBD1,TRBV29-1,13,-,CSVTDREQSGYTF,TGCAGCGTTACGGACAGGGAGCAGAGTGGCTACACCTTC
TRBJ2-7,TRBD2,TRBV27,14,few,CASSSGLADYEQYF,TGTGCCAGCAGTTCGGGACTAGCGGACTACGAGCAGTACTTC
TRBJ2-7,-,TRBV29-1,12,medium-sized,CSASDGTYEQYF,TGCAGCGCTTCGGACGGAACCTACGAGCAGTACTTC
TRBJ2-5,-,TRBV5-4,16,-,CASSLAQTGVQETQYF,TGTGCCAGCAGCTTGGCTCAGACAGGTGTCCAAGAGACCCAGTACTTC
TRBJ2-5,-,TRBV5-4,13,few,CASSLENQETQYF,TGTGCCAGCAGCTTGGAGAACCAAGAGACCCAGTACTTC
TRBJ1-4,-,TRBV19,13,-,CASSTGTSMELFF,TGTGCCAGTAGCACCGGGACGTCGATGGAACTGTTTTTT
TRBJ1-1,-,TRBV30,13,-,CAWSVGVNTEAFF,TGTGCCTGGAGTGTGGGGGTGAACACTGAAGCTTTCTTT
TRBJ1-5,-,TRBV5-6,15,-,CASSVSGLGNQPQHF,TGTGCCAGCAGCGTAAGCGGTTTGGGCAATCAGCCCCAGCATTTT
TRBJ2-2,-,TRBV5-6,17,-,CASSLYLSIRDTGELFF,TGTGCCAGCAGCTTGTACTTATCTATTCGTGACACCGGGGAGCTGTTTTTT
TRBJ1-3,-,TRBV19,13,-,CASTTGLGNTIYF,TGTGCCAGTACTACAGGACTTGGAAACACCATATATTTT
TRBJ2-3,TRBD2,TRBV11-1,14,-,CASSLRLLANTQYF,TGTGCCAGCAGCTTACGCTTACTAGCGAATACGCAGTATTTT
TRBJ2-2,-,TRBV6-5,15,-,CASSLGQTNTGELFF,TGTGCCAGCAGCCTCGGACAGACGAACACCGGGGAGCTGTTTTTT
TRBJ2-3,TRBD1,TRBV6-4,15,-,CASSEGGLTTDTQYF,TGTGCCAGCAGTGAAGGGGGCTTAACCACAGATACGCAGTATTTT
TRBJ2-7,-,TRBV29-1,11,medium-sized,CSVRGAYEQYF,TGCAGCGTGAGGGGGGCATACGAGCAGTACTTC
TRBJ1-3,-,TRBV29-1,11,few,CSVVGIDTIYF,TGCAGCGTTGTAGGTATTGACACCATATATTTT
TRBJ1-4,TRBD1,TRBV9,15,-,CASSVGDRGDEKLFF,TGTGCCAGCAGCGTAGGGGACAGGGGGGATGAAAAACTGTTTTTT
TRBJ2-5,-,TRBV15,16,-,CATSSPTPFGVETQYF,TGTGCCACCAGCAGTCCTACCCCCTTTGGGGTGGAGACCCAGTACTTC
TRBJ2-5,-,TRBV6-1,13,-,CASQKEFKETQYF,TGTGCCAGTCAGAAGGAGTTTAAAGAGACCCAGTACTTC
TRBJ2-7,TRBD1,TRBV19,16,few,CASSKYRDRDSYEQYF,TGTGCCAGTAGTAAGTACCGGGACAGGGACTCTTACGAGCAGTACTTC
TRBJ2-7,TRBD1,TRBV11-2,13,-,CASSFGTGDEQYF,TGTGCCAGCAGCTTTGGGACAGGGGACGAGCAGTACTTC
TRBJ2-5,-,TRBV6-2/TRBV6-3,12,-,CASSYVQETQYF,TGTGCCAGCAGTTACGTCCAAGAGACCCAGTACTTC
TRBJ2-7,-,TRBV7-6,13,-,CASSYRRPYEQYF,TGTGCCAGCAGCTACAGGCGTCCCTACGAGCAGTACTTC
TRBJ1-5,-,TRBV18,15,-,CASSLAAGALQPQHF,TGTGCCAGCTCACTTGCAGCAGGGGCCTTGCAGCCCCAGCATTTT
TRBJ2-5,-,TRBV6-5,12,-,CASSLAGATQYF,TGTGCCAGCAGTCTGGCGGGGGCGACCCAGTACTTC
TRBJ2-1,-,TRBV6-1,14,few,CASSDRGIYNEQFF,TGTGCCAGCAGTGATAGAGGGATCTACAATGAGCAGTTCTTC
TRBJ2-1,TRBD2,TRBV19,13,few,CASSKAGGDEQFF,TGTGCCAGTAGTAAGGCGGGGGGCGATGAGCAGTTCTTC
TRBJ1-2,-,TRBV6-2/TRBV6-3,15,-,CASSYGTLGSYGYTF,TGTGCCAGCAGTTATGGCACCCTGGGCAGCTATGGCTACACCTTC
TRBJ2-3,TRBD2,TRBV12-3/TRBV12-4,16,few,CASSPRTSGRAGTQYF,TGTGCCAGCAGTCCGAGGACTAGCGGGAGGGCGGGTACGCAGTATTTT
TRBJ2-3,TRBD2,TRBV19,15,few,CASSQTSGSADTQYF,TGTGCCAGTAGCCAGACTAGCGGGAGTGCAGATACGCAGTATTTT
TRBJ2-3,-,TRBV15,16,-,CATSRDLQGNTDTQYF,TGTGCCACCAGCAGAGATCTGCAGGGAAACACAGATACGCAGTATTTT
TRBJ2-7,-,TRBV10-1,13,-,CASSVGPIYEQYF,TGCGCCAGCAGTGTCGGGCCCATCTACGAGCAGTACTTC
TRBJ2-7,TRBD1,TRBV5-4,15,few,CASSFPGQGVLEQYF,TGTGCCAGCAGCTTCCCGGGACAGGGGGTCTTAGAGCAGTACTTC
TRBJ2-3,-,TRBV6-6,14,-,CASSRPGVPDTQYF,TGTGCCAGCAGCCGCCCAGGGGTGCCAGATACGCAGTATTTT
TRBJ2-3,-,TRBV19,14,once,CASSERLTGDTQYF,TGTGCCAGTAGTGAGAGGTTAACAGGAGATACGCAGTATTTT
TRBJ2-3,-,TRBV15,13,-,CATRRASTDTQYF,TGTGCCACACGGCGGGCCAGCACAGATACGCAGTATTTT
TRBJ1-5,-,TRBV6-1,12,-,CASSEDRKPQHF,TGTGCCAGCAGTGAAGACAGAAAGCCCCAGCATTTT
TRBJ2-1,TRBD1,TRBV30,13,medium-sized,CAWMTTGSNEQFF,TGTGCCTGGATGACGACAGGGAGCAATGAGCAGTTCTTC
TRBJ2-2,-,TRBV24-1,14,once,CATSEPNGAGELFF,TGTGCCACCAGTGAGCCGAACGGGGCCGGGGAGCTGTTTTTT
TRBJ2-7,TRBD1,TRBV12-3/TRBV12-4,14,few,CASTLDRATYEQYF,TGTGCCAGCACTCTTGACAGGGCGACTTACGAGCAGTACTTC
TRBJ2-1,-,TRBV12-3/TRBV12-4,14,-,CASSRDPTYNEQFF,TGTGCCAGCAGCCGGGACCCTACCTACAATGAGCAGTTCTTC
TRBJ2-5,-,TRBV6-5,13,-,CASRRGALGEQYF,TGTGCCAGCCGACGGGGGGCCTTGGGGGAGCAGTACTTC
TRBJ2-1,-,TRBV6-1,13,-,CASSLASWNEQFF,TGTGCCAGCAGCCTGGCCTCCTGGAATGAGCAGTTCTTC
TRBJ2-7,TRBD1,TRBV29-1,12,medium-sized,CSVVTGGGEQYF,TGCAGCGTTGTTACAGGGGGAGGCGAGCAGTACTTC